This record covers a single TCR beta chain. The antigen is not known. The data were produced by immunoSEQ multiplex PCR, yet TCRdb's version contains in-frame clones alone and is incomplete. The sample has around 1,900,000 clones; 90% to 95% are singletons. Naive CD8 cells lacked CD45RO and underwent positive selection for CCR7, leaving out terminally differentiated effector memory CD45RA+ cells. Healthy adults negative for HIV, lacking recent acute infections or vaccinations, served as donors. This record belongs to a study of shared clonotypes between healthy human individuals. Study-wide findings and caveats: An expected dependence of interdonor clonotype sharing on sequencing depth was noted. As a rule, naive subsets had a larger estimated richness than memory subsets.

From germline, CDR1 is MNHEY and CDR2 SVGAGI. J was trimmed by 4 bases and V by 6 bases; bases with no gene match: 6. This CDR3 comprises 14 residues. The sequenced material came from naive CD8+ T cells from PBMCs. The TCR comes from a young man in good health. Some clones in this sample may be carry-over from other donors' samples. The gene calls are TRBV6-5 and TRBJ1-1, with TRBD1 identical over 9 bases. CDR3 sequence reads: CASRSGTGITEAFF. Here the CDR3 DNA reads TGTGCCAGCAGGTCCGGGACAGGGATCACTGAAGCTTTCTTT.